A single sample is the source of the 7 T cell receptor beta chains below, sequenced in a study of blood T cell repertoires in COVID-19. Sequencing was performed with immunoSEQ multiplex PCR; in TCRdb, only in-frame clones are kept and a portion is missing. The repertoire holds fewer than 100,000 clones, with more than 80% as singletons. The sample was peripheral blood. These receptors were obtained from a woman in her 70s with acute or convalescent COVID-19.

The chain has TRBV20-1 and TRBJ1-2; TRBD1 matches at 7 bases. V trimming: 3 bases; J trimming: 5 bases; junction bases outside the gene matches: 3. The germline CDR1 and CDR2 sequences are DFQATT and SNEGSKA (reference sequence). The CDR3 spans 12 residues. For the CDR3, the DNA is TGCAGTGCTAGTCCAGGGGGGTATGGCTACACCTTC. Its protein is CSASPGGYGYTF.

Concerning this clone itself: Other DNA sequences in the sample encode the same CDR3. DNA for the CDR3: TGTGCCAGCAGTTTAAGGCCAGGGGGTAATTCACCCCTCCACTTT. This gives the protein CASSLRPGGNSPLHF. V and J are TRBV27 and TRBJ1-6; 7 bases are shared with TRBD1. Trimming at V came to 2 bases and at J to 6 bases, leaving 4 bases not matched to a gene. The CDR3 has 15 amino acids. Germline V gives CDR1 MNHEY, CDR2 SMNVEV (reference sequence).

V gene TRBV6-9 combines with J gene TRBJ1-1, with D possibly TRBD1 on 6 matching bases. V lost 8 bases, J lost 1 base, and 14 bases lay in between. This CDR3 has 14 amino acids. Germline V gene sequence: CDR1 MNHGY, CDR2 SVAAGI. The CDR3 nucleotides are TGTGCCAGCCCTCCAGGGACACCGAACACTGAAGCTTTCTTT. Its translation is CASPPGTPNTEAFF.

This rearrangement joins TRBV5-4 to TRBJ2-1; perhaps TRBD1 as D (5 bases). The ends were cut back, 0 bases at V and 7 bases at J, with 8 bases in the middle. The CDR3 loop spans 13 amino acids. Germline loops: CDR1 SGHNT, CDR2 YYREEE (reference sequence). The CDR3 loop reads CASSLGGRNEQFF. DNA for the CDR3: TGTGCCAGCAGCTTGGGGGGCCGGAATGAGCAGTTCTTC.

As concerns this clone: At one of its ends the junction is not consistent with the germline gene, which may arise from a read error. CDR3 nucleotides: TGTGCCAGCAGCGAAGGGACAGGGTTTATTGACAATGAGCAGTTCTTC. Its protein is CASSEGTGFIDNEQFF. The chain has TRBV2 and TRBJ2-1, with TRBD1 identical over 9 bases. This CDR3 has 16 amino acids. Germline CDR1 is SNHLY and CDR2 is FYNNEI.

The gene calls are TRBV6-5 and TRBJ1-5; no definite D call. The V end lost 6 bases, the J end lost 7 bases, and 13 bases lay between the germline ends. In germline, CDR1 is MNHEY, CDR2 SVGAGI. There are 13 residues in the CDR3. CDR3 residues: CASSSRGVQPQHF. The DNA of the CDR3 is TGTGCCAGCAGCAGCCGCGGGGTGCAGCCCCAGCATTTT.

The chain joins TRBV6-5 to TRBJ2-7, with TRBD1 matching over 9 bases. This CDR3 is 15 amino acids long. CDR1 and CDR2 (germline): MNHEY, SVGAGI. The ends lost 0 bases at V and 5 bases at J; junction bases unmatched: 5. The CDR3 spells CASSYSPGQGHEQYF. CDR3 bases: TGTGCCAGCAGTTACTCTCCGGGACAGGGCCACGAGCAGTACTTC.